This TCR beta chain was sequenced in a study of blood T cell repertoires in COVID-19. From germline, CDR1 is MNHEY and CDR2 SVGAGI. This CDR3 spans 15 amino acids. V was shortened by 6 bases and J by 4 bases, with 18 bases between the two germline ends. Clones were read by immunoSEQ multiplex PCR, and TCRdb kept only the in-frame ones, dropping some. The sample lists roughly 500,000 clones; roughly 89% were seen once. This rearrangement joins TRBV6-5 to TRBJ1-1; TRBD1 is a possible D gene (6 bases). The receptor comes from a young man with COVID-19, enrolled during active disease. Sequencing was done on a sample of peripheral blood. The DNA of the CDR3 is TGTGCCAGCAGCCTGAAGATACGAGGGGGCACTGAAGCTTTCTTT. Translated: CASSLKIRGGTEAFF.